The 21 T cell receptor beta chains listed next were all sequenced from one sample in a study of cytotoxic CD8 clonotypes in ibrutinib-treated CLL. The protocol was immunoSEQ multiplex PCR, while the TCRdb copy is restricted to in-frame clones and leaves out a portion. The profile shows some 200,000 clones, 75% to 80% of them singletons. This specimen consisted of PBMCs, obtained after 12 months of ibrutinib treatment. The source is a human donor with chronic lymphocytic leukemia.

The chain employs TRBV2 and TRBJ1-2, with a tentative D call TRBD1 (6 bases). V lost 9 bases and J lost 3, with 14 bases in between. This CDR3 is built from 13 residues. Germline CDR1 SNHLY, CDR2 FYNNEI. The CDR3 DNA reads TGTGCCAGGAGACAGGCCTACGACTATGGCTACACCTTC. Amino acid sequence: CARRQAYDYGYTF.

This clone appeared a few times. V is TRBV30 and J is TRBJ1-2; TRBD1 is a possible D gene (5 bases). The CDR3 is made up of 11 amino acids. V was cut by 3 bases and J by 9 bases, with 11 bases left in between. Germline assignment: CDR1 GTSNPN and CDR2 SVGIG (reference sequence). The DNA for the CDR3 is TGTGCCTGGAGAAAAGGGACGAGCTACACCTTC. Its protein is CAWRKGTSYTF.

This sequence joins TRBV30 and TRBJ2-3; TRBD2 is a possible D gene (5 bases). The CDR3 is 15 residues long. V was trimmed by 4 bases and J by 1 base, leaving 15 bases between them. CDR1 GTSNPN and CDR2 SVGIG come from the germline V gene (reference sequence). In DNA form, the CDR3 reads TGTGCCTGGATCTACAAAGGGAGAGGCACAGATACGCAGTATTTT. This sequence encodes CAWIYKGRGTDTQYF.

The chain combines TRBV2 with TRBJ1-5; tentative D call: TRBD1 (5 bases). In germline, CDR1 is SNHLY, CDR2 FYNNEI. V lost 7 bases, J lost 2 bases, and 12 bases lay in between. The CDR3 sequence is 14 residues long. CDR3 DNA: TGTGCCAGCAAGAGGGGCGAGGGCAATCAGCCCCAGCATTTT. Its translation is CASKRGEGNQPQHF. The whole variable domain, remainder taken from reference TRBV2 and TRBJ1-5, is EPEVTQTPSHQVTQMGQEVILRCVPISNHLYFYWYRQILGQKVEFLVSFYNNEISEKSEIFDDQFSVERPDGSNFTLKIRSTKLEDSAMYFCASKRGEGNQPQHFGDGTRLSIL.

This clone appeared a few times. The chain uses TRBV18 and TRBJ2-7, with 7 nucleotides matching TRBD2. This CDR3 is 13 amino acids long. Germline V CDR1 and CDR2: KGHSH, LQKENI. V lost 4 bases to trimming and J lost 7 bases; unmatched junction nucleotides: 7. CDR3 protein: CASSLAGAGEQYF. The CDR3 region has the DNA TGTGCCAGCTCACTGGCGGGAGCAGGGGAGCAGTACTTC.

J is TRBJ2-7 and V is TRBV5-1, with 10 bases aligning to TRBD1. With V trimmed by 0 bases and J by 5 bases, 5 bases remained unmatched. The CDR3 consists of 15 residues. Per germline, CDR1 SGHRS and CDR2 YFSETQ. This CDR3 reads CASSLGGQGLNEQYF. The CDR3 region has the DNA TGCGCCAGCAGCTTGGGGGGACAGGGGCTCAACGAGCAGTACTTC. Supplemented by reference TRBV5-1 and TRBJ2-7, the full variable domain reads KAGVTQTPRYLIKTRGQQVTLSCSPISGHRSVSWYQQTPGQGLQFLFEYFSETQRNKGNFPGRFSGRQFSNSRSEMNVSTLELGDSALYLCASSLGGQGLNEQYFGPGTRLTVT.

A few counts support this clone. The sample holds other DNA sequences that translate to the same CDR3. CDR3 in amino acids: CSARGQGGYTF. The CDR3 nucleotides read TGCAGTGCTAGGGGACAGGGAGGCTACACCTTC. The chain links TRBV20-1 to TRBJ1-2; 9 bases agree with TRBD1. With V trimmed by 3 bases and J by 8 bases, 1 base remained unmatched. This CDR3 is built from 11 residues. Germline V gives CDR1 DFQATT, CDR2 SNEGSKA (reference sequence).

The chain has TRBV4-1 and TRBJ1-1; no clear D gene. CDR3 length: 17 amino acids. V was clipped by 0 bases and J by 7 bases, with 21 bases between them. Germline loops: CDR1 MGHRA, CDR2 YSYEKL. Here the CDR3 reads CASSQDSDGSDSDEAFF. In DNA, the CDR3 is TGCGCCAGCAGCCAAGACTCTGATGGGAGCGATAGCGATGAAGCTTTCTTT.

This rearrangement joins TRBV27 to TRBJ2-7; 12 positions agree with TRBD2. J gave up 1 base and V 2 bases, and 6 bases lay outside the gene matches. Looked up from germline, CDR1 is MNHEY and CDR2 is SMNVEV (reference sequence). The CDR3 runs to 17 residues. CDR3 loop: CASSLMGLAGESYEQYF. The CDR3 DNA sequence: TGTGCCAGCAGTTTAATGGGACTAGCGGGCGAATCCTACGAGCAGTACTTC.

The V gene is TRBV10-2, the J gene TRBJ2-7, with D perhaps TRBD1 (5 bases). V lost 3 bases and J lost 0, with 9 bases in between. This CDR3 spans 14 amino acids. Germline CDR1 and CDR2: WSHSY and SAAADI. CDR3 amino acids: CASSDLDTSYEQYF. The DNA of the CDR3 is TGCGCCAGCAGTGACCTGGACACCTCCTACGAGCAGTACTTC.

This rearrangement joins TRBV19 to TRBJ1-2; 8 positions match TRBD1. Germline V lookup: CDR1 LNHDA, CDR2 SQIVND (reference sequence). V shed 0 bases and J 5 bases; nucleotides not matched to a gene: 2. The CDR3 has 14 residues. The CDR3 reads CASSIDWTGYGYTF. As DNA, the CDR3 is TGTGCCAGTAGTATAGACTGGACAGGGTATGGCTACACCTTC. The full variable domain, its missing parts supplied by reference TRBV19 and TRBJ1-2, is DGGITQSPKYLFRKEGQNVTLSCEQNLNHDAMYWYRQDPGQGLRLIYYSQIVNDFQKGDIAEGYSVSREKKESFPLTVTSAQKNPTAFYLCASSIDWTGYGYTFGSGTRLTVV.

CDR3 sequence (DNA): TGTGCCAGCAGTTTTATCGGTAGCGCTACCGGGAGAGAGACCCAGTACTTC. Amino acids: CASSFIGSATGRETQYF. This chain uses TRBV28 with TRBJ2-5; TRBD2 might be the D (6 bases). V was trimmed by 3 bases and J by 4 bases, leaving 21 bases between them. Germline values: CDR1 MDHEN, CDR2 SYDVKM. This CDR3 spans 17 amino acids.

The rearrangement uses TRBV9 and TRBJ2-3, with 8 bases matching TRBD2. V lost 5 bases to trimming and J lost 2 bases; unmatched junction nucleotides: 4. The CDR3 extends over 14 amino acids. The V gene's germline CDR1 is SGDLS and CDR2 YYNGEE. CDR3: CASRGGGLTDTQYF. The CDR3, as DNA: TGTGCCAGCAGAGGCGGGGGGCTCACAGATACGCAGTATTTT.

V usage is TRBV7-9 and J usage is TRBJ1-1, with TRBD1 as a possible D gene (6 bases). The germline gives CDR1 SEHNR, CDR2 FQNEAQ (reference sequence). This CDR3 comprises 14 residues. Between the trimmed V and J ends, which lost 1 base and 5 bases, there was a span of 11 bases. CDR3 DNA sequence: TGTGCCAGCAGCTTAGAGCTAGGGGGAACTGAAGCTTTCTTT. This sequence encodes CASSLELGGTEAFF.

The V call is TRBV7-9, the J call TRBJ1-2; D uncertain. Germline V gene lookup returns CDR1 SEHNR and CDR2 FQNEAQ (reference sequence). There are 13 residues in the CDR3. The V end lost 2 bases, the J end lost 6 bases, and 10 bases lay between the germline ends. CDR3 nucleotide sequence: TGTGCCAGCAGCTTATCTTACGAGGATGGCTACACCTTC. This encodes CASSLSYEDGYTF.

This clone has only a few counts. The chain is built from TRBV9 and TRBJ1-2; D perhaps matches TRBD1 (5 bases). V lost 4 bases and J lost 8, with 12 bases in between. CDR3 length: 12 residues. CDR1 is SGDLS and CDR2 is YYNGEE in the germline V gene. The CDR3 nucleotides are TGTGCCAGCAGCTCCCAACGGGACGGCTACACCTTC. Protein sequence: CASSSQRDGYTF.

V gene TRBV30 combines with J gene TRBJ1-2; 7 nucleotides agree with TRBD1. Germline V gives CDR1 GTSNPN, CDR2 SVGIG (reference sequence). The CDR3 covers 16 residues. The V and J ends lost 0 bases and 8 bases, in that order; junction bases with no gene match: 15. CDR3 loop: CAWSVLEGTVTPGYTF. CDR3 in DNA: TGTGCCTGGAGTGTCCTCGAGGGGACAGTCACTCCAGGCTACACCTTC.

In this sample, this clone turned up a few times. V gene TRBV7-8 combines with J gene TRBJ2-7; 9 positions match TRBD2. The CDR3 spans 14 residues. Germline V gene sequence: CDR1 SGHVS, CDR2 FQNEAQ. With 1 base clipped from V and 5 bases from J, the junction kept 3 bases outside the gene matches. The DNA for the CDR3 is TGTGCCAGCAGCTTAGTTAGCGGGAGCAACGAGCAGTACTTC. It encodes CASSLVSGSNEQYF.

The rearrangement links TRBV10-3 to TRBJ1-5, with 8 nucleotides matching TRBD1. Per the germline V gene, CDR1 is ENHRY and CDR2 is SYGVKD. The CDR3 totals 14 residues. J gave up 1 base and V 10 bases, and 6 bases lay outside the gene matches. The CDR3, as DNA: TGTGCCACGCAGGGGACAGGAAGCAATCAGCCCCAGCATTTT. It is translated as CATQGTGSNQPQHF.

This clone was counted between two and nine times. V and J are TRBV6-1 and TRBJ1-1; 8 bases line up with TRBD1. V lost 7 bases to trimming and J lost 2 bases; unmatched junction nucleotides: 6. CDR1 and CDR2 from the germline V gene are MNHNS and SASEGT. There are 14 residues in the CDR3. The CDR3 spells CASITGQANTEAFF. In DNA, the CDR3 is TGTGCCAGCATAACGGGACAGGCAAACACTGAAGCTTTCTTT.

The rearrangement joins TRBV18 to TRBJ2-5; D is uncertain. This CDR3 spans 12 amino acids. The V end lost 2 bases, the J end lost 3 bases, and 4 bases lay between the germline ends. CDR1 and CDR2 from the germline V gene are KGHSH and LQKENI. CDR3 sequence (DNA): TGTGCCAGCTCACCAGAAGAAGAGACCCAGTACTTC. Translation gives CASSPEEETQYF.